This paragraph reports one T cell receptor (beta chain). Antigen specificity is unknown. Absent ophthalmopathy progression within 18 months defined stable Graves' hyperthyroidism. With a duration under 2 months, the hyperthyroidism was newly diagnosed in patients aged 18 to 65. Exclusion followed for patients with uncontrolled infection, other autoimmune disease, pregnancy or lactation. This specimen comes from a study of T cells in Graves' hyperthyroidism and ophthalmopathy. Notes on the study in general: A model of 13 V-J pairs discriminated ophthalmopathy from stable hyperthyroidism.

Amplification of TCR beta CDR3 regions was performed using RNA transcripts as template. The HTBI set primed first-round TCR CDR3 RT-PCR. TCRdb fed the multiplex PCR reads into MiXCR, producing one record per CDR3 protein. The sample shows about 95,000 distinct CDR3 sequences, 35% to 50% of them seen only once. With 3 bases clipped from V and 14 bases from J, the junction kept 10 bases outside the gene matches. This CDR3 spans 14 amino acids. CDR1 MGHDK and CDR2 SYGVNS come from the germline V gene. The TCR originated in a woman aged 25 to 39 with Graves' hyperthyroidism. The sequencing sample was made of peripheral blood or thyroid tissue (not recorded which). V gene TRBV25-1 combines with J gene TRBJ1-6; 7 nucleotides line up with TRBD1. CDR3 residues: CASSDPRQGASLHF. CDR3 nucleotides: TGTGCCAGCAGTGATCCCCGACAGGGAGCCTCCCTCCACTTT.